A single sample is the source of the 15 T cell receptor beta chains below, sequenced in a study of T cell repertoires in cytomegalovirus infection (dated by TCRdb to between 2018 and 2021). The sequencing machine was an Illumina HiSeq 1500. The public reads were run again by TCRdb, first through fastp at Q25 and then through MiXCR, and only productive beta chains were kept. Identical CDR3 protein sequences are pooled into one entry, listed with their most common genes and DNA. Across this sample there are some 600,000 distinct CDR3 sequences, with approximately 24% seen only once. The top ten clones comprise 6.5% to 10% of the sample. Specimen: CD8+ T cells from PBMCs. These receptors were obtained from a human donor in good health (CMV status not recorded). Some clones in this sample may be carry-over from other donors' samples.

In regard to this clonotype: A much more abundant neighbour one base away suggests this may be a read error. The chain recombines TRBV12-3 or TRBV12-4 with TRBJ2-1, with D possibly matching TRBD2 (7 bases). This CDR3 has 13 amino acids. CDR3 in amino acids: CVSEGDYDNEQFF. DNA of the CDR3: TGTGTCAGTGAGGGGGACTATGACAATGAGCAGTTCTTC.

This clonotype was counted ten times or more. This sequence joins TRBV7-6 and TRBJ2-2; D remains unclear. V shed 0 bases and J shed 3 bases, with 5 bases lying between them. Per germline, CDR1 SGHVS and CDR2 FNYEAQ. This CDR3 is built from 14 residues. The CDR3 here is CASSLADHTGELFF. Written as DNA, the CDR3 is TGTGCCAGCAGCTTAGCCGACCACACCGGGGAGCTGTTTTTT.

V usage is TRBV14 and J usage is TRBJ2-3; 10 bases match TRBD2. This CDR3 is built from 17 residues. J was trimmed by 4 bases and V by 0 bases; bases with no gene match: 7. Per the germline V gene, CDR1 is SGHDN and CDR2 is FVKESK. CDR3 amino acids: CASSQDLPGLAADTQYF. The CDR3 DNA reads TGTGCCAGCAGCCAAGATCTTCCCGGACTAGCGGCAGATACGCAGTATTTT.

This clonotype occurred a few times. This sequence joins TRBV6-2 or TRBV6-3 and TRBJ1-1; D remains unclear. Germline V gene lookup returns CDR1 MNHEY and CDR2 SVGEGT. Trimming left V 2 bases short and J 8 bases short, with 12 bases between. The CDR3 runs to 13 residues. The CDR3 is CASSYQVFLEAFF. CDR3 coding DNA: TGTGCCAGCAGTTACCAAGTTTTCCTCGAAGCTTTCTTT.

This clonotype was counted only a few times. V is TRBV20-1 and J is TRBJ2-7; 7 bases fit TRBD1. CDR1 and CDR2 (germline): DFQATT, SNEGSKA (reference sequence). The CDR3 length is 14 residues. The ends lost 2 bases at V and 3 bases at J; junction bases unmatched: 7. The CDR3 region has the DNA TGCAGTGCTAGACCGACAGGGCTAGACTACGAGCAGTACTTC. Protein sequence: CSARPTGLDYEQYF.

This clonotype was observed at least ten times. This chain connects TRBV3-1 to TRBJ2-1, with TRBD2 matching over 13 bases. This CDR3 comprises 16 residues. V dropped 4 bases and J dropped 6; count of bases not matched to a gene: 6. Germline CDR1 and CDR2: LGHDT and YNNKEL (reference sequence). DNA of the CDR3: TGTGCCAGCAGCCCCTTGACTAGCGGGGGGCTCAATGAGCAGTTCTTC. It yields the protein CASSPLTSGGLNEQFF.

This sequence joins TRBV7-6 and TRBJ1-1, with no clear D. This CDR3 spans 15 amino acids. Germline V lookup: CDR1 SGHVS, CDR2 FNYEAQ. Trimming cost V 1 base and J 0 bases, with 9 bases left between them. This CDR3 is CASSLVGGVNTEAFF. The CDR3 DNA reads as TGTGCCAGCAGCTTAGTGGGTGGGGTGAACACTGAAGCTTTCTTT.

This clonotype was picked up a small number of times. The rearrangement joins TRBV7-6 to TRBJ2-1; D is uncertain. V lost 4 bases and J lost 8, with 9 bases in between. Germline V CDR1 and CDR2: SGHVS, FNYEAQ. The CDR3 covers 12 residues. The chain's CDR3 is CASSSTWDEQFF. The DNA of the CDR3 is TGTGCCAGCAGCTCGACCTGGGATGAGCAGTTCTTC.

This clonotype was recorded at least ten times. The V gene is TRBV6-2 or TRBV6-3, the J gene TRBJ2-7, with D uncertain. This CDR3 comprises 12 residues. V was cut by 2 bases and J by 4 bases, with 6 bases left in between. Germline lookup yields CDR1 MNHEY and CDR2 SVGEGT. The CDR3 coding sequence is TGTGCCAGCAGTTACGAAGTTTACGAGCAGTACGTC. Its protein is CASSYEVYEQYV.

The sample holds a few counts of this clonotype. The chain joins TRBV10-3 to TRBJ2-7, with TRBD1 matching 7 bases. Looked up from germline, CDR1 is ENHRY and CDR2 is SYGVKD. The CDR3 has 14 amino acids. Germline trimming cut 4 bases from V and 2 bases from J; bases unmatched to any gene: 5. The CDR3 protein is CAISGQGPPYEQYV. The CDR3, as DNA: TGTGCCATCAGTGGACAGGGACCCCCCTACGAGCAGTACGTC.

The chain uses TRBV20-1 and TRBJ2-1; TRBD1 aligns across 8 bases. Germline V gene lookup returns CDR1 DFQATT and CDR2 SNEGSKA (reference sequence). V dropped 4 bases and J dropped 4; count of bases not matched to a gene: 12. The CDR3 extends over 16 amino acids. Here the CDR3 reads CSATRTGQGAYNEQFF. In DNA form, the CDR3 reads TGCAGTGCTACCCGGACAGGCCAGGGGGCATACAATGAGCAGTTCTTC.

The chain combines TRBV28 with TRBJ1-2, with 9 bases that match TRBD1. The germline CDR1 and CDR2 sequences are MDHEN and SYDVKM. Trimming cost V 6 bases and J 8 bases; bases outside gene matches: 13. CDR3 size: 15 residues. In nucleotides, the CDR3 is TGTGCCAGCAGCTCACTCCCGGGACAGGGTATGGGCTACACCTTC. Its protein is CASSSLPGQGMGYTF.

Only a few counts were recorded for this clonotype. The rearrangement joins TRBV4-1 to TRBJ1-1; D not resolved. The V gene lost 2 bases and the J gene lost 10 bases, with 8 bases spanning the gap. Looked up from germline, CDR1 is MGHRA and CDR2 is YSYEKL. This CDR3 comprises 11 residues. The CDR3 loop is CASSQQEVAFF. CDR3 nucleotide sequence: TGCGCCAGCAGCCAACAGGAAGTAGCTTTCTTT.

The V and J genes are TRBV20-1 and TRBJ2-5; no definite D call. V shed 3 bases and J shed 0 bases, with 11 bases lying between them. This CDR3 comprises 14 residues. Germline CDR1 is DFQATT and CDR2 is SNEGSKA (reference sequence). The CDR3 loop reads CSASLGPYQETQYF. The CDR3, as DNA: TGCAGTGCTAGTCTTGGACCGTACCAAGAGACCCAGTACTTC.

The chain employs TRBV7-9 and TRBJ2-7, with TRBD1 identical over 7 bases. Trimming took 5 bases from V and 3 from J; bases not matched to a gene: 7. Germline-derived CDR1 and CDR2 are SEHNR and FQNEAQ (reference sequence). The CDR3 sequence is 14 residues long. CDR3 protein: CASSQVGTDYEQYF. The CDR3 DNA sequence: TGTGCCAGCAGCCAAGTCGGGACAGACTACGAGCAGTACTTC.